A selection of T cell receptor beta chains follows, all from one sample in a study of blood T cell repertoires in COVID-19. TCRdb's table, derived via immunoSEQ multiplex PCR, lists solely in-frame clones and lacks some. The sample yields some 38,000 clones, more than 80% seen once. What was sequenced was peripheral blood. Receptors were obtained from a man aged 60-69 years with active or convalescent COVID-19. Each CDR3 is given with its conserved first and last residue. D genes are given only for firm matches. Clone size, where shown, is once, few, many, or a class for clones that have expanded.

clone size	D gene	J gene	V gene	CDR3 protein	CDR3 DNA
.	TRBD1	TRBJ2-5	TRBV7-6	CASSVGTGRQETQYF	TGTGCCAGCAGCGTGGGGACAGGGAGGCAAGAGACCCAGTACTTC
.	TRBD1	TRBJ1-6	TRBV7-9	CASSSGTGVSPLHF	TGTGCCAGCAGCTCCGGGACAGGGGTTTCACCCCTCCACTTT
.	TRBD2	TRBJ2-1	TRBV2	CASSEVGLAGDEQFF	TGTGCCAGCAGTGAAGTGGGACTAGCGGGGGATGAGCAGTTCTTC
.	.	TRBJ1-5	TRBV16	CASSQMIGTYSNQPQHF	TGTGCCAGCAGCCAAATGATTGGGACTTATAGCAATCAGCCCCAGCATTTT
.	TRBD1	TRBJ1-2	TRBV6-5	CASSYGTEGYGYTF	TGTGCCAGCAGTTACGGGACAGAAGGCTATGGCTACACCTTC
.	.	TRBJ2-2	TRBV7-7	CASSPTPSTGELFF	TGTGCCAGCAGCCCCACGCCGAGCACCGGGGAGCTGTTTTTT
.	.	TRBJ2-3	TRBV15	CATSTALRGDTQYF	TGTGCCACCAGCACGGCCCTTAGGGGGGATACGCAGTATTTT
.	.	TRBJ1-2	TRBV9	CASSPTSRGYTF	TGTGCCAGCAGCCCAACGAGTCGTGGCTACACCTTC
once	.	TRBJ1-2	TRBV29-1	CSVEDARARNGYTF	TGCAGCGTTGAAGACGCCAGGGCGAGGAACGGCTACACCTTC
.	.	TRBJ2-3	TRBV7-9	CASSGRASGTDTQYF	TGTGCCAGCAGCGGACGGGCTAGCGGCACAGATACGCAGTATTTT
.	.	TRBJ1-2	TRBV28	CASSLRQGGYTF	TGTGCCAGCAGTTTACGGCAGGGTGGCTACACCTTC
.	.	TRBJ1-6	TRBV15	CATSRLKTVDSPLHF	TGTGCCACCAGCAGGTTAAAGACAGTGGATTCACCCCTCCACTTT
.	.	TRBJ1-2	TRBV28	CASNPGTSYGYTF	TGTGCCAGCAATCCCGGGACAAGCTATGGCTACACCTTC
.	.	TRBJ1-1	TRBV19	CATIVRGSLNTEAFF	TGTGCCACGATCGTAAGGGGGTCCCTGAACACTGAAGCTTTCTTT
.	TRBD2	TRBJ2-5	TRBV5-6	CASSLTLAGGETQYF	TGTGCCAGCAGCTTGACCTTAGCGGGAGGAGAGACCCAGTACTTC
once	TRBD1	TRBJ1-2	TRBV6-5	CASSTKTGDGGYTF	TGTGCCAGCAGCACTAAGACAGGGGATGGTGGCTACACCTTC
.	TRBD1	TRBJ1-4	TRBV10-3	CAISSGDRDHEKLFF	TGTGCCATCAGTTCAGGGGACAGGGATCATGAAAAACTGTTTTTT
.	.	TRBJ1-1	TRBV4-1	CASSHLGGHQTFF	TGCGCCAGCAGCCACTTGGGGGGTCACCAGACTTTCTTT
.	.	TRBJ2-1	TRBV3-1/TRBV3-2	CASSQDRISYNEQFF	TGTGCCAGCAGCCAAGACAGAATCTCCTACAATGAGCAGTTCTTC
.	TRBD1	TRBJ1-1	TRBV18	CASSQLPGQGYTEAFF	TGTGCCAGCTCACAATTACCGGGACAGGGGTACACTGAAGCTTTCTTT
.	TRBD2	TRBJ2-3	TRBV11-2	CASSWRGGSALLSDTQYF	TGTGCCAGCAGCTGGCGGGGGGGTAGCGCCCTGTTGTCAGATACGCAGTATTTT
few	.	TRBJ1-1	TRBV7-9	CASSFPAGIHTEAFF	TGTGCCAGCAGCTTTCCAGCAGGGATCCACACTGAAGCTTTCTTT
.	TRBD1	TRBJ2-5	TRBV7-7	CASSSGQGAGETQYF	TGTGCCAGCAGCTCCGGACAGGGGGCAGGGGAGACCCAGTACTTC
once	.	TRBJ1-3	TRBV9	CASSVGQGYTIYF	TGTGCCAGCAGCGTAGGCCAGGGGTACACCATATATTTT
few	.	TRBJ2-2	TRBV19	CASRAGQGPTGELFF	TGTGCCAGTAGGGCCGGACAAGGACCCACCGGGGAGCTGTTTTTT
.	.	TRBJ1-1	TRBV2	CASRPQGIMNTEAFF	TGTGCCAGCAGACCCCAGGGGATAATGAACACTGAAGCTTTCTTT
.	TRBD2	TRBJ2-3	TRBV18	CASSPPSGGAYTQYF	TGTGCCAGCTCACCACCTAGCGGGGGGGCATATACGCAGTATTTT
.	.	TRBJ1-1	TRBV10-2	CASSEGGGDTEAFF	TGCGCCAGCAGTGAAGGTGGAGGGGACACTGAAGCTTTCTTT
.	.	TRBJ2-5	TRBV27	CASSRGSGVQETQYF	TGTGCCAGCAGTCGCGGGTCAGGGGTCCAAGAGACCCAGTACTTC